The clone carrying this T cell receptor beta chain has more than one count but fewer than ten. Antigen: not known. TCRdb passed the reads through MiXCR, listing each CDR3 protein once. The data contain hundreds of thousands of distinct CDR3 sequences, more than 20% of them singletons. The entry originates in a study of T cell repertoires in cytomegalovirus infection. The study's findings and limits: Summed public TCR beta family frequency identified CMV carriers bearing the relevant HLA.

The V gene's germline CDR1 is SNHLY and CDR2 FYNNEI. CDR3 length equals 14 residues. Trimming removed 10 bases from V and 0 bases from J, with 16 bases in between. J is TRBJ2-7 and V is TRBV2; D is uncertain. This sequence originates from a human donor in good health (CMV status not recorded). Some clones in this sample may be carry-over from other donors' samples. Sequenced: CD8+ T cells from PBMCs. As DNA, the CDR3 is TGTGCCAAGCAATCTCCAGCTGGCTCCTACGAGCAGTACTTC. Translated, it gives CAKQSPAGSYEQYF.